The source of this T cell receptor beta chain is a study of blood T cells in healthy people across ages. This clonotype was recorded a few times. It was with a sample-barcoded 5' primer and a J-beta primer mix that a second PCR of roughly 7 to 12 cycles was run. TCRdb reanalysed the 5' RACE reads using MiXCR and keeps one entry per CDR3 protein. Counted here are roughly 680,000 distinct CDR3 sequences, around 20% occurring once; the ten biggest clones make up roughly 3.7%. The sequence was obtained from a man between 65 and 80 years old in good health. Sequences were obtained from blood.

The DNA of the CDR3 is TGCAGTGCTAGTTCCCGGGACAGGGGGCTCCAAGAGACCCAGTACTTC. Its protein product is CSASSRDRGLQETQYF. The chain joins TRBV20-1 to TRBJ2-5; 12 bases agree with TRBD1. The CDR3 sequence is 16 residues long. Germline trimming cut 3 bases from V and 1 base from J; bases unmatched to any gene: 6. Germline V CDR1 and CDR2: DFQATT, SNEGSKA (reference sequence).